This is a list of T cell receptor beta chains from one sample in a study of cytomegalovirus exposure and HLA in healthy donors. Measured with immunoSEQ multiplex PCR; TCRdb has only the in-frame clones, and not every one. The sample has some 290,000 clones, 88% seen once. Sequenced input: PBMCs. These receptors all come from a man aged 25 to 45 in good health and CMV-seronegative. Each CDR3 is given with its conserved first and last residue. Each record gives: D gene, J gene, clone size, V gene, CDR3 DNA, CDR3 protein. The D gene is left open where the match is weak. Only some rows state a clone size, as once, few, many or a class for expanded clones.

D: TRBD1; J: TRBJ2-7; size: NA; V: TRBV11-2; DNA: TGTGCCAGCAGCTTAGATCCAGGGGGCTACGAGCAGTACTTC; CDR3: CASSLDPGGYEQYF
D: NA; J: TRBJ2-1; size: NA; V: TRBV13; DNA: TGTGCCAGCAGCTTAGGAAGCGACTACTACAATGAGCAGTTCTTC; CDR3: CASSLGSDYYNEQFF
D: TRBD1; J: TRBJ1-2; size: NA; V: TRBV30; DNA: TGTGCCTGGCATACAGGGGTAAGGAGCTATGGCTACACCTTC; CDR3: CAWHTGVRSYGYTF
D: TRBD1; J: TRBJ2-2; size: NA; V: TRBV11-2; DNA: TGTGCCAGCACAGACAGGGTTAACACCGGGGAGCTGTTTTTT; CDR3: CASTDRVNTGELFF
D: NA; J: TRBJ1-5; size: once; V: TRBV19; DNA: TGTGCCAGTAGTATAGAAGACAATGGCAATCAGCCCCAGCATTTT; CDR3: CASSIEDNGNQPQHF
D: TRBD2; J: TRBJ2-3; size: NA; V: TRBV11-1; DNA: TGTGCCAGCAGCTTAGGGGAGGGAGATACGCAGTATTTT; CDR3: CASSLGEGDTQYF
D: TRBD1; J: TRBJ1-6; size: NA; V: TRBV5-1; DNA: TGCGCCAGCAGCTTGGTCGACAGGGCTCGAAATTCACCCCTCCACTTT; CDR3: CASSLVDRARNSPLHF
D: TRBD2; J: TRBJ2-2; size: NA; V: TRBV5-1; DNA: TGCGCCAGCAGCTTAAGCGGGGGCGCCCTGACCGGGGAGCTGTTTTTT; CDR3: CASSLSGGALTGELFF
D: TRBD1; J: TRBJ1-4; size: NA; V: TRBV19; DNA: TGTGCCAGTAGTATCGGGACAGGGTCCAATGAAAAACTGTTTTTT; CDR3: CASSIGTGSNEKLFF
D: NA; J: TRBJ1-3; size: NA; V: TRBV18; DNA: TGTGCCAGCTCACCACTGACGAAAGCGGGAGCTGGAAACACCATATATTTT; CDR3: CASSPLTKAGAGNTIYF
D: TRBD2; J: TRBJ2-1; size: few; V: TRBV16; DNA: TGTGCCAGCAGCCAATCCGGGACTAGCAACCACAATGAGCAGTTCTTC; CDR3: CASSQSGTSNHNEQFF
D: TRBD1; J: TRBJ1-2; size: few; V: TRBV5-1; DNA: TGCGCCAGCCAACCAAGCCTGACAGGGGGCTATGGCTACACCTTC; CDR3: CASQPSLTGGYGYTF
D: NA; J: TRBJ2-7; size: NA; V: TRBV27; DNA: TGTGCCAGCAGTTTAGAAGTCGGCGGTCGCTACGAGCAGTACTTC; CDR3: CASSLEVGGRYEQYF
D: TRBD2; J: TRBJ2-3; size: NA; V: TRBV5-1; DNA: TGCGCCAGCAGCGCCGGGTTAGGCGGGGGGGTACAAGATACGCAGTATTTT; CDR3: CASSAGLGGGVQDTQYF
D: NA; J: TRBJ1-1; size: NA; V: TRBV4-1; DNA: TGCGCCAGCAGCCGAGGTTACATGAACACTGAAGCTTTCTTT; CDR3: CASSRGYMNTEAFF
D: TRBD2; J: TRBJ2-7; size: NA; V: TRBV6-5; DNA: TGTGCCAGCAGTCTATCGCGGGGGGGCTACGAGCAGTACTTC; CDR3: CASSLSRGGYEQYF
D: TRBD1; J: TRBJ2-7; size: NA; V: TRBV7-9; DNA: TGTGCCAGCAGCATGGGGACAGATAGCTCCTACGAGCAGTACTTC; CDR3: CASSMGTDSSYEQYF
D: NA; J: TRBJ1-2; size: NA; V: TRBV2; DNA: TGTGCCAGCAGTGGGAGGCCTAACTATGGCTACACCTTC; CDR3: CASSGRPNYGYTF
D: TRBD2; J: TRBJ2-2; size: few; V: TRBV6-4; DNA: TGTGCCAGCAGTCCCGGACTAGCGGGGGGGCGCGTCACCGGGGAGCTGTTTTTT; CDR3: CASSPGLAGGRVTGELFF
D: TRBD1; J: TRBJ2-4; size: NA; V: TRBV28; DNA: TGTGCCAGCAGCCTCTTGGGACAGTCCAAAAACATTCAGTACTTC; CDR3: CASSLLGQSKNIQYF
D: NA; J: TRBJ1-3; size: NA; V: TRBV10-3; DNA: TGTGCCACCTCCCGGGACACCCTAGACGCTGGAGACACCATATATTTT; CDR3: CATSRDTLDAGDTIYF
D: NA; J: TRBJ2-3; size: NA; V: TRBV10-2; DNA: TGCGCCAGCAGGGTGACTAGGGACACAGATACGCAGTATTTT; CDR3: CASRVTRDTDTQYF